This T cell receptor beta chain derives from a study of T cell responses to AZD1222 COVID-19 vaccine. Worth noting for this clone: Its antigen remains unidentified.

CDR3 length: 13 amino acids. The V and J ends lost 3 bases and 6 bases respectively, with 8 bases between them. Germline CDR1 is KGHSH and CDR2 is LQKENI. The assay was immunoSEQ multiplex PCR, and TCRdb's table has in-frame clones only and misses some. The repertoire holds 100,000 to 150,000 clones, approximately 90% seen once, with around 6.9% in the top ten. Study results and caveats: Among the donors, most were white British and more were female, and clonal diversity was possibly underestimated. The peak T cell response came first, and repertoires were sampled only after it. Reportedly, nearly half the spike-specific TCRs target unmutated variant regions. Spike-specific TCRs gained breadth and depth after people received two AZD1222 doses.

Sequenced material: peripheral blood, taken on day 0 of AZD1222 vaccination. This clonotype was obtained from an adult in good health. The rearrangement links TRBV18 to TRBJ2-2; D tentatively fits TRBD1 or TRBD2 (5 bases each). CDR3 amino acids: CASSPRGPGELFF. The CDR3 nucleotides are TGTGCCAGCTCACCGAGGGGACCCGGGGAGCTGTTTTTT.